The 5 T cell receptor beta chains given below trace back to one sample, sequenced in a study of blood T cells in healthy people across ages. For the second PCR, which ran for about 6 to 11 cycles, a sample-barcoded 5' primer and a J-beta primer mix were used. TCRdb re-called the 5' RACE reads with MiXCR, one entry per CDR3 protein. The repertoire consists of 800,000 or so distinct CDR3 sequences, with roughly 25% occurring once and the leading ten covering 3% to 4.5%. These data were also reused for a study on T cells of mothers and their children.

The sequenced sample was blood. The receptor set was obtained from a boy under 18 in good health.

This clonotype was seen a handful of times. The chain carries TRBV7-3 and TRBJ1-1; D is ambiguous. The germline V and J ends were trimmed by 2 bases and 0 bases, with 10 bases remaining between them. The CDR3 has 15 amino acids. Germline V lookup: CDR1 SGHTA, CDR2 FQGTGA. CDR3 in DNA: TGTGCCAGCAGCTTAGCAGGCAGCATGAACACTGAAGCTTTCTTT. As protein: CASSLAGSMNTEAFF.

The CDR3 sequence is CASRSTGTGNGYTF. The CDR3 DNA reads TGTGCCAGCAGGTCTACCGGGACAGGGAATGGCTACACCTTC. The chain is built from TRBV7-2 and TRBJ1-2; 9 positions agree with TRBD1. The CDR3 consists of 14 residues. J gave up 6 bases and V 6 bases, and 8 bases lay outside the gene matches. The germline V gene has CDR1 SGHTA and CDR2 FQGNSA. Combining the CDR3 with reference TRBV7-2 and TRBJ1-2 gives the whole variable domain GAGVSQSPSNKVTEKGKDVELRCDPISGHTALYWYRQSLGQGLEFLIYFQGNSAPDKSGLPSDRFSAERTGGSVSTLTIQRTQQEDSAVYLCASRSTGTGNGYTFGSGTRLTVV.

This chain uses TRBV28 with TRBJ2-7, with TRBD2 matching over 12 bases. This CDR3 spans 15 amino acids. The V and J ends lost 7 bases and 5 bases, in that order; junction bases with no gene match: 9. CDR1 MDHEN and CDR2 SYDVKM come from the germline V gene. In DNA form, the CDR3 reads TGTGCCAGCACATATCGGACTAGCGGGGTTCACGAGCAGTACTTC. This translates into CASTYRTSGVHEQYF.

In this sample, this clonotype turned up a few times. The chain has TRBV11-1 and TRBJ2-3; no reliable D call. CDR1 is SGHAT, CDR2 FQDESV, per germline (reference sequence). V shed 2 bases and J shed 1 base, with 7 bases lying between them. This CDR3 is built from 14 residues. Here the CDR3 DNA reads TGTGCCAGCAGCTTAAAAGGGCGCACAGATACGCAGTATTTT. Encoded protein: CASSLKGRTDTQYF.

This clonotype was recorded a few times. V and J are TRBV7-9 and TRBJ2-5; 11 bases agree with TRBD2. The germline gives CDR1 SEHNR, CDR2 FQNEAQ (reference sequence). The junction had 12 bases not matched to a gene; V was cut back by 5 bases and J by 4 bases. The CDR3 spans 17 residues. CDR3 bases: TGTGCCAGCAGCACGGGACTAGCGGCGAATTGGGTAGAGACCCAGTACTTC. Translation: CASSTGLAANWVETQYF.